The present T cell receptor beta chain was sequenced within a study of blood T cell repertoires in COVID-19. As for the study in general: The United States, Italy and Spain were the sources of the acute and convalescent COVID-19 samples. Sample material is recorded as cDNA or gDNA derived from T cells, B-cell-depleted T cells, or PBMCs.

Per the original data handling: It was from reference gene primer amplification that nucleated cell counts were estimated. The data were produced by immunoSEQ multiplex PCR, yet TCRdb's version contains in-frame clones alone and is incomplete. V and J calls and clone size are copied from that table; D and trimming were computed from the DNA. Here the sample spans over 70,000 clones, about three quarters being singletons. Sample: peripheral blood. The sequence was collected from a human donor in a cohort sampled during active COVID-19.

This CDR3 is CASNQPDRLKYEQYF. In DNA form, the CDR3 reads TGTGCCAGCAACCAACCCGACAGGTTAAAGTACGAGCAGTACTTC. V gene TRBV28 combines with J gene TRBJ2-7, with D possibly TRBD1 on 6 matching bases. The CDR3 is 15 amino acids. Trimming removed 7 bases at V and 4 bases at J, with 20 bases between. Germline-derived CDR1 and CDR2 are MDHEN and SYDVKM.